The rows below give T cell receptor beta chains drawn from one sample of a study of T cells after yellow fever vaccination. TCRdb used MiXCR to reprocess the 5' RACE reads, holding one entry per CDR3 protein. The table includes around 310,000 distinct CDR3 sequences, roughly 4% detected once. The sequenced sample was PBMCs, obtained 5 days after the yellow fever booster vaccination. Every receptor here comes from a man between 18 and 35 years old who received the YFV17D yellow fever vaccine. CDR3s include the opening cysteine and the closing phenylalanine or tryptophan. The order of the fields is V gene, clone size, D gene, J gene, CDR3 protein, CDR3 DNA. The D gene is left open where the match is weak. Expanded clones are given a class, and other clones once, few, many or no size at all.

V: TRBV6-4
size: NA
D: NA
J: TRBJ2-1
CDR3: CASSGEEGNEQFF
DNA: TGTGCCAGCAGTGGCGAGGAAGGGAATGAGCAGTTCTTC

V: TRBV29-1
size: many
D: NA
J: TRBJ2-1
CDR3: CSVGEQEQFF
DNA: TGCAGCGTTGGGGAACAGGAGCAGTTCTTC

V: TRBV2
size: few
D: NA
J: TRBJ1-2
CDR3: CASSERSGTFYGYTF
DNA: TGTGCCAGCAGTGAAAGGTCGGGTACATTTTATGGCTACACCTTC

V: TRBV5-1
size: NA
D: TRBD2
J: TRBJ2-1
CDR3: CASSLVAGGLNEQFF
DNA: TGCGCCAGCAGCTTGGTTGCGGGAGGGTTAAATGAGCAGTTCTTC

V: TRBV5-1
size: few
D: NA
J: TRBJ2-5
CDR3: CASSLRPSQETQYF
DNA: TGCGCCAGCAGCTTGAGGCCTAGCCAAGAGACCCAGTACTTC

V: TRBV27
size: NA
D: NA
J: TRBJ1-5
CDR3: CASSLNDNQPQHF
DNA: TGTGCCAGCAGTTTAAACGACAATCAGCCCCAGCATTTT

V: TRBV18
size: NA
D: TRBD1
J: TRBJ1-1
CDR3: CASSHDRGGTEAFF
DNA: TGTGCCAGCTCCCACGACAGGGGTGGGACTGAAGCTTTCTTT

V: TRBV5-1
size: few
D: NA
J: TRBJ1-2
CDR3: CASSRTAGMENGYTF
DNA: TGCGCCAGCAGCCGTACCGCAGGGATGGAAAATGGCTACACCTTC

V: TRBV5-6
size: NA
D: TRBD2
J: TRBJ2-2
CDR3: CASSPLPGRENTGELFF
DNA: TGTGCCAGCAGCCCTCTTCCGGGGAGGGAGAACACCGGGGAGCTGTTTTTT

V: TRBV6-5
size: many
D: NA
J: TRBJ1-5
CDR3: CASSYYGGQPQHF
DNA: TGTGCCAGCAGTTACTATGGGGGCCAGCCCCAGCATTTT

V: TRBV27
size: NA
D: TRBD1
J: TRBJ2-6
CDR3: CASSFGKRGRIPGANVLTF
DNA: TGTGCCAGCAGTTTCGGGAAGAGGGGGCGGATACCTGGGGCCAACGTCCTGACTTTC

V: TRBV5-6
size: NA
D: TRBD1
J: TRBJ1-6
CDR3: CASSLGSGGDNSPLHF
DNA: TGTGCCAGCAGCTTGGGGTCAGGGGGCGATAATTCACCCCTCCACTTT

V: TRBV24-1
size: NA
D: TRBD1
J: TRBJ1-2
CDR3: CATSETGTGYGYTF
DNA: TGTGCCACCAGTGAGACCGGGACAGGGTATGGCTACACCTTC

V: TRBV6-2/TRBV6-3
size: few
D: NA
J: TRBJ2-7
CDR3: CASSYPSGLTYEQYF
DNA: TGTGCCAGCAGTTACCCGTCAGGATTAACCTACGAGCAGTACTTC

V: TRBV18
size: few
D: NA
J: TRBJ1-1
CDR3: CASSPRLDEAFF
DNA: TGTGCCAGCTCACCAAGATTGGATGAAGCTTTCTTT

V: TRBV5-1
size: many
D: NA
J: TRBJ1-2
CDR3: CASSFGTPYGYTF
DNA: TGCGCCAGCAGCTTCGGGACTCCCTATGGCTACACCTTC

V: TRBV6-6
size: NA
D: NA
J: TRBJ2-1
CDR3: CASKGRDTAYNEQFF
DNA: TGTGCCAGCAAGGGCCGGGACACCGCCTACAATGAGCAGTTCTTC

V: TRBV12-3/TRBV12-4
size: many
D: TRBD1
J: TRBJ1-2
CDR3: CASSLGQGVGYTF
DNA: TGTGCCAGCAGTCTTGGACAGGGGGTTGGCTACACCTTC

V: TRBV10-3
size: many
D: NA
J: TRBJ1-1
CDR3: CAINFQGGTEAFF
DNA: TGTGCCATCAATTTTCAGGGCGGCACTGAAGCTTTCTTT

V: TRBV20-1
size: NA
D: TRBD1
J: TRBJ1-5
CDR3: CSASRDRGRQPQHF
DNA: TGCAGTGCTAGTCGGGACAGGGGGCGGCAGCCCCAGCATTTT

V: TRBV5-1
size: few
D: NA
J: TRBJ2-7
CDR3: CASSFETGYYEQYF
DNA: TGCGCCAGCAGCTTCGAGACAGGTTACTACGAGCAGTACTTC

V: TRBV29-1
size: NA
D: TRBD2
J: TRBJ2-1
CDR3: CSVEDLGRLADYNEQFF
DNA: TGCAGCGTTGAAGATCTGGGTAGACTAGCGGATTACAATGAGCAGTTCTTC

V: TRBV5-1
size: NA
D: NA
J: TRBJ2-2
CDR3: CASSLVSGGNGELFF
DNA: TGCGCCAGCAGCTTGGTGTCGGGGGGCAACGGGGAGCTGTTTTTT

V: TRBV20-1
size: few
D: NA
J: TRBJ2-4
CDR3: CSARVGGANIQYF
DNA: TGCAGTGCTAGAGTGGGGGGGGCAAACATTCAGTACTTC

V: TRBV20-1
size: many
D: TRBD1
J: TRBJ1-4
CDR3: CSARDPTGAAEKLFF
DNA: TGCAGTGCTAGAGATCCGACAGGGGCGGCTGAAAAACTGTTTTTT

V: TRBV12-3/TRBV12-4
size: few
D: NA
J: TRBJ2-4
CDR3: CASRVYYSNCLF
DNA: TGTGCCAGCCGCGTTTATTATTCTAATTGCTTATTC

V: TRBV7-2
size: few
D: TRBD2
J: TRBJ2-1
CDR3: CASSWEGRNEQFF
DNA: TGTGCCAGCAGCTGGGAGGGGAGGAATGAGCAGTTCTTC

V: TRBV20-1
size: few
D: TRBD1
J: TRBJ1-1
CDR3: CSARDARAGQGLEAFF
DNA: TGCAGTGCTAGAGACGCTCGTGCTGGACAGGGATTGGAAGCTTTCTTT

V: TRBV4-1
size: many
D: TRBD2
J: TRBJ2-1
CDR3: CASSRAGGFVDEQFF
DNA: TGCGCCAGCAGCCGAGCGGGGGGATTTGTTGATGAGCAGTTCTTC

V: TRBV7-9
size: many
D: NA
J: TRBJ2-1
CDR3: CASRTEGGNEQFF
DNA: TGTGCCAGCAGAACGGAGGGGGGCAATGAGCAGTTCTTC

V: TRBV7-2
size: many
D: NA
J: TRBJ1-1
CDR3: CASSFRGGGTEAFF
DNA: TGTGCCAGCAGCTTTAGGGGAGGGGGCACTGAAGCTTTCTTT

V: TRBV6-1
size: few
D: NA
J: TRBJ1-5
CDR3: CASSDKGITNSNQPQHF
DNA: TGTGCCAGCAGTGATAAGGGAATAACAAATAGCAATCAGCCCCAGCATTTT

V: TRBV5-1
size: NA
D: NA
J: TRBJ2-5
CDR3: CASSPSRQAKETQYF
DNA: TGCGCCAGCAGCCCTTCACGACAGGCCAAAGAGACCCAGTACTTC

V: TRBV27
size: few
D: NA
J: TRBJ2-3
CDR3: CASSLYGLGTQYF
DNA: TGTGCCAGCAGTTTATACGGTCTTGGTACGCAGTATTTT

V: TRBV6-5
size: NA
D: TRBD2
J: TRBJ2-5
CDR3: CASSYTSERGTQYF
DNA: TGTGCCAGCAGTTACACCTCAGAGCGGGGGACCCAGTACTTC

V: TRBV6-1
size: few
D: NA
J: TRBJ1-4
CDR3: CASTGFQSEKLFF
DNA: TGTGCCAGCACGGGTTTCCAGAGTGAAAAACTGTTTTTT

V: TRBV24-1
size: NA
D: TRBD1
J: TRBJ2-3
CDR3: CATSDRTGVTDTQYF
DNA: TGTGCCACCAGTGACCGGACAGGGGTGACAGATACGCAGTATTTT

V: TRBV25-1
size: many
D: TRBD2
J: TRBJ2-5
CDR3: CASGGTSGLTQYF
DNA: TGTGCCAGCGGGGGGACTAGCGGATTGACCCAGTACTTC

V: TRBV3-1
size: NA
D: TRBD1
J: TRBJ1-5
CDR3: CASSDGQAHQPQHF
DNA: TGTGCCAGCAGCGATGGACAGGCCCATCAGCCCCAGCATTTT

V: TRBV11-1
size: many
D: NA
J: TRBJ2-4
CDR3: CASSSSDRAKNIQYF
DNA: TGTGCCAGCAGCTCCTCCGACAGAGCCAAAAACATTCAGTACTTC

V: TRBV9
size: many
D: NA
J: TRBJ1-1
CDR3: CASSVEGGNTEAFF
DNA: TGTGCCAGCAGCGTAGAGGGGGGGAACACTGAAGCTTTCTTT

V: TRBV9
size: NA
D: NA
J: TRBJ2-2
CDR3: CASSVGQSNTGELFF
DNA: TGTGCCAGCAGCGTAGGACAGTCGAACACCGGGGAGCTGTTTTTT

V: TRBV11-2
size: many
D: TRBD1
J: TRBJ2-7
CDR3: CASSPQGYGYEQYF
DNA: TGTGCCAGCAGCCCACAGGGGTACGGTTACGAGCAGTACTTC

V: TRBV6-2/TRBV6-3
size: NA
D: NA
J: TRBJ2-4
CDR3: CASSSLPQTGIAKNIQYF
DNA: TGTGCCAGCAGTTCCCTCCCACAGACAGGAATAGCCAAAAACATTCAGTACTTC

V: TRBV5-6
size: NA
D: TRBD1
J: TRBJ1-1
CDR3: CASSLGDRRAFF
DNA: TGTGCCAGCAGCCTTGGGGACAGAAGAGCTTTCTTT

V: TRBV30
size: few
D: NA
J: TRBJ1-2
CDR3: CAWSDRAYGYTF
DNA: TGTGCCTGGAGTGACAGGGCCTATGGCTACACCTTC

V: TRBV12-3/TRBV12-4
size: many
D: TRBD1
J: TRBJ2-3
CDR3: CASSPDRGTTDTQYF
DNA: TGTGCCAGCAGCCCGGACAGGGGGACGACAGATACGCAGTATTTT

V: TRBV18
size: many
D: NA
J: TRBJ1-5
CDR3: CASSPLGGRVGNQPQHF
DNA: TGTGCCAGCTCACCGCTCGGGGGGAGGGTCGGCAATCAGCCCCAGCATTTT

V: TRBV28
size: NA
D: TRBD2
J: TRBJ2-5
CDR3: CASTSGGGSWTQYF
DNA: TGTGCCAGCACTAGCGGGGGGGGTTCTTGGACCCAGTACTTC

V: TRBV5-4
size: many
D: TRBD1
J: TRBJ1-2
CDR3: CASTTGGGQGNYGYTF
DNA: TGTGCCAGCACCACTGGGGGGGGACAGGGGAACTATGGCTACACCTTC

V: TRBV20-1
size: many
D: NA
J: TRBJ1-1
CDR3: CSARTRGDGEAFF
DNA: TGCAGTGCTCGCACTCGGGGGGACGGTGAAGCTTTCTTT

V: TRBV24-1
size: many
D: TRBD1
J: TRBJ2-4
CDR3: CATSEDRDPKNIQYF
DNA: TGTGCCACCAGTGAGGACAGGGATCCCAAAAACATTCAGTACTTC

V: TRBV18
size: many
D: NA
J: TRBJ2-1
CDR3: CASSPSAYNEQFF
DNA: TGTGCCAGCTCACCGTCGGCTTACAATGAGCAGTTCTTC

V: TRBV6-5
size: few
D: NA
J: TRBJ2-7
CDR3: CASSYSGTSGAYEQYF
DNA: TGTGCCAGCAGTTACTCCGGGACCTCAGGGGCCTACGAGCAGTACTTC

V: TRBV5-1
size: NA
D: TRBD1
J: TRBJ2-7
CDR3: CASSPLAGQGIYEQYF
DNA: TGCGCCAGCAGCCCCTTGGCGGGACAGGGGATCTACGAGCAGTACTTC

V: TRBV7-9
size: few
D: NA
J: TRBJ2-2
CDR3: CASLRQENTGELFF
DNA: TGTGCCTCCCTCCGGCAGGAGAACACCGGGGAGCTGTTTTTT

V: TRBV5-1
size: many
D: NA
J: TRBJ2-3
CDR3: CASSWLTAGLGTDTQYF
DNA: TGCGCCAGCAGCTGGCTGACGGCGGGACTGGGCACAGATACGCAGTATTTT